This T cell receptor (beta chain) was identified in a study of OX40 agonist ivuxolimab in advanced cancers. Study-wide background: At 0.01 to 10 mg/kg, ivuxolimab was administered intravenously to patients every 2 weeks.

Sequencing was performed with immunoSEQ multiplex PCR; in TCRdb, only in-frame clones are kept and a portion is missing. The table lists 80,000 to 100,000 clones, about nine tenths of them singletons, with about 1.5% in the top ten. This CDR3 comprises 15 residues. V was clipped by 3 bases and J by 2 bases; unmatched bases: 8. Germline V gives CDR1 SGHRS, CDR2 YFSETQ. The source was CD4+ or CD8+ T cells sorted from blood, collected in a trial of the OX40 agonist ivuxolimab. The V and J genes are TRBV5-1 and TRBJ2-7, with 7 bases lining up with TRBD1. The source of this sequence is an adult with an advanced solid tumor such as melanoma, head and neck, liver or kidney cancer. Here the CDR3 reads CASSSMGQTPYEQYF. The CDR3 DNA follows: TGCGCCAGCAGCTCGATGGGACAGACACCCTACGAGCAGTACTTC.